This T cell receptor (beta chain) was sequenced during a study of T-cell memory formation after mild COVID-19. The 5'RACE method, run with constant-segment primers, produced TCR alpha and TCR beta cDNA libraries (carrying sample barcodes and UMIs). TCRdb ran MiXCR on the 5' RACE reads and lists one entry per CDR3 protein. The data contain around 250,000 distinct CDR3 sequences, 15% of them singletons. The CDR3 runs 14 residues. CDR1 SGDLS and CDR2 YYNGEE come from the germline V gene. Trimming left V 4 bases short and J 3 bases short, with 11 bases between. Study observations and caveats: Contracting CD4+ clones were located mainly in CM and EM, and CD8+ clones in EMRA. Clones that got smaller from day 15 to 85 had even CD4/CD8, while clones growing later tipped toward CD4+.

Comment on this clonotype: The antigen is unknown.

This sequence originates from an adult woman who had mild COVID-19 (a few samples of this study predate the infection). Cell type and time point are not known. The chain joins TRBV9 to TRBJ2-1; D perhaps matches TRBD2 (5 bases). Sequencing input: PBMCs or a T cell subset sorted from them (not recorded which). CDR3 DNA: TGTGCCAGCAGCCCGGGGATACTCTACAATGAGCAGTTCTTC. It yields the protein CASSPGILYNEQFF.